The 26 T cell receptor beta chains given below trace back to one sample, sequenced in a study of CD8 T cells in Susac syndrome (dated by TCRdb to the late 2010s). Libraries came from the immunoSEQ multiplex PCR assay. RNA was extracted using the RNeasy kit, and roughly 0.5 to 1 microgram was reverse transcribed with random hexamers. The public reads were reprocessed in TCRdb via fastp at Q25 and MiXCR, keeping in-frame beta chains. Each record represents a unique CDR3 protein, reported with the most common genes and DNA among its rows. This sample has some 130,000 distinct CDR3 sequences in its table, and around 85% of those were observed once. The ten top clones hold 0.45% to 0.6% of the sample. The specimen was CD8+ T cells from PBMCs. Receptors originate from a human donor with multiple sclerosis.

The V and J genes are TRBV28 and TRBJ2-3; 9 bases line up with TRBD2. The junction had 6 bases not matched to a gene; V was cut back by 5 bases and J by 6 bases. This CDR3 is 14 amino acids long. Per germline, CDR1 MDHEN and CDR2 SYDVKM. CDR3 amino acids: CASSMGLARDTQYF. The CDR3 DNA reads TGTGCCAGCAGTATGGGACTAGCTAGGGATACGCAGTATTTT. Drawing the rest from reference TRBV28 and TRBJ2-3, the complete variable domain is DVKVTQSSRYLVKRTGEKVFLECVQDMDHENMFWYRQDPGLGLRLIYFSYDVKMKEKGDIPEGYSVSREKKERFSLILESASTNQTSMYLCASSMGLARDTQYFGPGTRLTVL.

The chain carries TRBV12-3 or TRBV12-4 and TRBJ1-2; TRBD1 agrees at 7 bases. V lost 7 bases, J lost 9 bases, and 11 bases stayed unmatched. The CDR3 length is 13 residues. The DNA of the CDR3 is TGTGCCAGCAATAGATTGGGGACAGTGAGCTACACCTTC. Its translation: CASNRLGTVSYTF.

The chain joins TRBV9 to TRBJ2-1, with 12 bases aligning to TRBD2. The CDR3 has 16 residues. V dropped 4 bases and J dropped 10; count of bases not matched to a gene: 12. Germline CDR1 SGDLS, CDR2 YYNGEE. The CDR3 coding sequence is TGTGCCAGCAGCCTCGGACTAGCGGGAACTAGGGACGAGCAGTTCTTC. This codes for CASSLGLAGTRDEQFF.

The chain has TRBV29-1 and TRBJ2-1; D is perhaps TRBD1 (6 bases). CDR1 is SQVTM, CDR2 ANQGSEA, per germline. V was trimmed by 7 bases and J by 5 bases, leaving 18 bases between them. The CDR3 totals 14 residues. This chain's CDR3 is CSGLGGPMNNEQFF. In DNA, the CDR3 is TGCAGCGGTTTAGGGGGACCAATGAACAATGAGCAGTTCTTC.

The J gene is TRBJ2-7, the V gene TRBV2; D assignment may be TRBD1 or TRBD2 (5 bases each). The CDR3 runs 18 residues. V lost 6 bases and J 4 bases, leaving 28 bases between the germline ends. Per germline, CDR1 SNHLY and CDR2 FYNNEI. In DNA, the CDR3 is TGTGCCAGCAGCGACAGACCTGGAGGTGGGTTCGGCTCGTACGAGCAGTACGTC. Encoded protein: CASSDRPGGGFGSYEQYV.

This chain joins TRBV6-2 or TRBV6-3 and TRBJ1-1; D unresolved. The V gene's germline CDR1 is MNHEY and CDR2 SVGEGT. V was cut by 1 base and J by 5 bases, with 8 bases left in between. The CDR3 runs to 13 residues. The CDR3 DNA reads TGTGCCAGCAGTTACTATACAGAAACTGAAGCTTTCTTT. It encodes CASSYYTETEAFF.

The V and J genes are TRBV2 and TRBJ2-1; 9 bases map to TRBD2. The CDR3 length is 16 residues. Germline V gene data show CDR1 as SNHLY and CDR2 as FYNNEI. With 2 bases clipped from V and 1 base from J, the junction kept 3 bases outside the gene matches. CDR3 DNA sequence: TGTGCCAGCAGTGAAAACGCGGGAGGGTCCTACAATGAGCAGTTCTTC. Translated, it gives CASSENAGGSYNEQFF.

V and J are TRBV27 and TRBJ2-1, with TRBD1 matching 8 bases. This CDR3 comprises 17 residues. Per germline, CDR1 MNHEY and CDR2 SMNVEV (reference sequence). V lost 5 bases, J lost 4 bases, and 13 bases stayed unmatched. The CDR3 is CASSHLESDRGYNEQFF. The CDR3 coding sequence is TGTGCCAGCAGTCACTTGGAATCCGACAGGGGATACAATGAGCAGTTCTTC.

The CDR3 loop is CASSPLGQINTGELFF. CDR3 DNA sequence: TGTGCCAGCTCACCACTTGGACAGATTAACACCGGGGAGCTGTTTTTT. The chain uses TRBV18 and TRBJ2-2; D possibly corresponds to TRBD1 (6 bases). Looked up from germline, CDR1 is KGHSH and CDR2 is LQKENI. This CDR3 comprises 16 residues. V was trimmed by 1 base and J by 2 bases, leaving 11 bases between them.

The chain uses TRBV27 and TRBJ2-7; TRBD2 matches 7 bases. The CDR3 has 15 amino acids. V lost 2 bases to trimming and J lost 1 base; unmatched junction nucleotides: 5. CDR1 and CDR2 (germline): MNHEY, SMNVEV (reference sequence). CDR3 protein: CASSLASGPSYEQYV. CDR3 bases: TGTGCCAGCAGTTTAGCTAGCGGCCCTTCCTACGAGCAGTACGTC.

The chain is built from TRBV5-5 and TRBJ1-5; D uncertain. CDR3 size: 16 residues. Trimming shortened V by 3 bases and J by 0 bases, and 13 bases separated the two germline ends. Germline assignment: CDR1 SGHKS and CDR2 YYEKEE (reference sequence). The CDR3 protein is CASSSKGVGSNQPQHF. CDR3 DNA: TGTGCCAGCAGCTCTAAGGGAGTCGGTAGCAATCAGCCCCAGCATTTT. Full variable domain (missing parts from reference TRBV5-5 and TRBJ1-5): DAGVTQSPTHLIKTRGQQVTLRCSPISGHKSVSWYQQVLGQGPQFIFQYYEKEERGRGNFPDRFSARQFPNYSSELNVNALLLGDSALYLCASSSKGVGSNQPQHFGDGTRLSIL.

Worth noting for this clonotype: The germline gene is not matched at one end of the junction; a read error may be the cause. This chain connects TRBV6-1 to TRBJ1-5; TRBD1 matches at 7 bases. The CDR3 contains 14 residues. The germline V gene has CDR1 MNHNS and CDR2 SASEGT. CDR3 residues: CACSIGTVNQPQHF. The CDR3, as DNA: TGTGCCTGCAGCATCGGGACAGTTAATCAGCCCCAGCATTTT.

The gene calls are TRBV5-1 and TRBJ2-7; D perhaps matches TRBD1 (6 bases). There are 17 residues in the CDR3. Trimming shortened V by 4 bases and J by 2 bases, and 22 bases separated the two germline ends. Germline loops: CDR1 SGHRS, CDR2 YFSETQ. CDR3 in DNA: TGCGCCAGCAGCACGGACCCGTCCGGGACATCCACCTACGAGCAGTACTTC. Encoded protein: CASSTDPSGTSTYEQYF.

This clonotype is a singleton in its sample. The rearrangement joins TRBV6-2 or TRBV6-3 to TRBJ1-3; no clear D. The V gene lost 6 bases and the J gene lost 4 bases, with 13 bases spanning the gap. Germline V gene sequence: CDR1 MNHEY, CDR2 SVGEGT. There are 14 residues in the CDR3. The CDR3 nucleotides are TGTGCCAGCAGACCACTATTCGCCGGAAACACCATATATTTT. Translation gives CASRPLFAGNTIYF.

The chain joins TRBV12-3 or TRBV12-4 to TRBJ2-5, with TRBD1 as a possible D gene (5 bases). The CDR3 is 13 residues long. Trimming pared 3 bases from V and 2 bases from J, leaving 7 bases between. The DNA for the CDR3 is TGTGCCAGCAGTTTCAACAGGCAAGAGACCCAGTACTTC. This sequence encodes CASSFNRQETQYF.

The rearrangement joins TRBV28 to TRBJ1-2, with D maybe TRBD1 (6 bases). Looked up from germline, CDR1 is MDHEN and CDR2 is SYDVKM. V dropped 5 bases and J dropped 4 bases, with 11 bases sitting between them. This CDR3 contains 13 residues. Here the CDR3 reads CASSPGQTYGYTF. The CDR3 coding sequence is TGTGCCAGCAGTCCAGGACAGACCTATGGCTACACCTTC.

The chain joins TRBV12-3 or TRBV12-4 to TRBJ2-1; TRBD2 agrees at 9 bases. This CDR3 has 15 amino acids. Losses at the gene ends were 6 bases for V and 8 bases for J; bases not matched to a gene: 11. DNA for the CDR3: TGTGCCAGCAGCTCGGGACTAGCATACGTAGATGAGCAGTTCTTC. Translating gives CASSSGLAYVDEQFF.

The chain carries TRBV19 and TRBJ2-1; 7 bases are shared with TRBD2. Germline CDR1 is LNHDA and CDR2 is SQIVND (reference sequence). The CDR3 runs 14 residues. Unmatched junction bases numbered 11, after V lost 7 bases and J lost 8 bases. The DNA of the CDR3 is TGTGCCAGTAAAGTAGCGGGTGGGGTCGATGAGCAGTTCTTC. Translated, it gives CASKVAGGVDEQFF. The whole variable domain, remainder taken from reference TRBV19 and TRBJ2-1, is DGGITQSPKYLFRKEGQNVTLSCEQNLNHDAMYWYRQDPGQGLRLIYYSQIVNDFQKGDIAEGYSVSREKKESFPLTVTSAQKNPTAFYLCASKVAGGVDEQFFGPGTRLTVL.

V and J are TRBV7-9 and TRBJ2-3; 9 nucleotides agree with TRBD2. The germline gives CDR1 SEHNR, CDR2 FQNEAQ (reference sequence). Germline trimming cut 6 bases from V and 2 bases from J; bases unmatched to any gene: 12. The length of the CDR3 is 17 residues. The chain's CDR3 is CASRTGRGGLYTDTQYF. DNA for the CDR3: TGTGCCAGCAGGACTGGGCGGGGGGGTTTATACACAGATACGCAGTATTTT.

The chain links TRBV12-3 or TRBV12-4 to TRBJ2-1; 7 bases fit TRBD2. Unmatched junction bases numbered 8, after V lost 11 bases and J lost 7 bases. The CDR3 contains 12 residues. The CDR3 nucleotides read TGTGCCTCTAGCGGCCTAGGGAATGAGCAGTTCTTC. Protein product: CASSGLGNEQFF.

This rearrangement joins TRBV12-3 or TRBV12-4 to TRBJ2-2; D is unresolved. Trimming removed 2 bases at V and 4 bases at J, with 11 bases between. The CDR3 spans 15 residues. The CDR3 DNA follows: TGTGCCAGCAGTTTAATTCTAGTCCCCACCGGGGAGCTGTTTTTT. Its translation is CASSLILVPTGELFF.

CDR3 in DNA: TGTGCCAGCAGTTTCCCCCCAGGGCCTAACTATGGCTACACCTTC. This codes for CASSFPPGPNYGYTF. The chain joins TRBV12-3 or TRBV12-4 to TRBJ1-2; tentatively, D is TRBD1 (5 bases). The CDR3 extends over 15 amino acids. Trimming shortened V by 3 bases and J by 0 bases, and 11 bases separated the two germline ends.

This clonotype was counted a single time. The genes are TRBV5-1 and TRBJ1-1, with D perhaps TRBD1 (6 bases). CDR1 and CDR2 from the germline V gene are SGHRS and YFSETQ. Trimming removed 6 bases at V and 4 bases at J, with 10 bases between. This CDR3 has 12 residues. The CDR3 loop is CASIGGPTEAFF. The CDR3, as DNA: TGCGCCAGCATTGGGGGGCCCACTGAAGCTTTCTTT.

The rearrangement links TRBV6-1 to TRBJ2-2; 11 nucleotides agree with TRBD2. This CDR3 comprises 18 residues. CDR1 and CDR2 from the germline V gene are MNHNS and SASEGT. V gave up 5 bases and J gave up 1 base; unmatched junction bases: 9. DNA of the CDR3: TGTGCCAGCAGTACCCCCCCCGGACTAGCGGGGAACACCGGGGAGCTGTTTTTT. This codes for CASSTPPGLAGNTGELFF.

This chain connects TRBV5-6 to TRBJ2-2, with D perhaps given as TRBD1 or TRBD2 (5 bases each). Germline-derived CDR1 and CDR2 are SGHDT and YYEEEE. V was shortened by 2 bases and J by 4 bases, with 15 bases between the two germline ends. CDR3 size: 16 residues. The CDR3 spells CASSFGAGWGTGELFF. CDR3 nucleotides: TGTGCCAGCAGCTTTGGGGCGGGCTGGGGCACCGGGGAGCTGTTTTTT.

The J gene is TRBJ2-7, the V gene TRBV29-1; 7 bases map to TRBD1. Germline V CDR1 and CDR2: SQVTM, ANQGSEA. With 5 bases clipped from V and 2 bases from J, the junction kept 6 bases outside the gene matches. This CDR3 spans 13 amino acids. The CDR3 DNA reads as TGCAGCGTTTACGAACAGGGGACCTACGAGCAGTACTTC. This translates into CSVYEQGTYEQYF.